This is a list of T cell receptor beta chains from one sample in a study of blood T cell repertoires in COVID-19. TCRdb keeps only in-frame clones here, not all; method: immunoSEQ multiplex PCR. The sample includes around 77,000 clones, approximately 83% of them seen just once. The specimen sequenced was peripheral blood. These receptors were collected from a man aged 25-40 years with COVID-19, enrolled during active disease. Each CDR3 is given without its conserved first and last residue.

j_call v_call cdr3_aa
TRBJ2-1 TRBV19 ASSTRQGKEQF
TRBJ1-3 TRBV10-3 AIRVTGVSGNTIY
TRBJ1-2 TRBV6-5 ASSYSQGVYGYT
TRBJ2-1 TRBV2 ASSRGPGNEQF
TRBJ1-5 TRBV9 ASSSGGDSNQPQH
TRBJ1-2 TRBV4-1 ASSEDRVNYGYT
TRBJ1-6 TRBV28 ASSPRGSSYNSPLH
TRBJ1-5 TRBV18 ASSPGPGGSLEYQPQH
TRBJ2-1 TRBV30 ACTSPRYNEQF
TRBJ1-5 TRBV3-1/TRBV3-2 ASSPQGYNQPQH
TRBJ2-1 TRBV27 ASSQTGRPYNEQF
TRBJ1-2 TRBV6-2/TRBV6-3 ASSYSVGRGSGYGYT
TRBJ2-5 TRBV30 AWSSGQGSKAQY
TRBJ2-3 TRBV9 ASSVVGRDTDTQY
TRBJ1-6 TRBV5-1 ASSLEPGDNSPLH
TRBJ2-1 TRBV23-1 AEKATGLMFNEQF
TRBJ1-1 TRBV9 ASSVTPGGLGEAF
TRBJ2-5 TRBV7-9 ASSLPTSGRQTQY
TRBJ1-5 TRBV15 ATSSQGGNQPQH
TRBJ1-5 TRBV6-6 ASSTGQWSNQPQH
TRBJ2-1 TRBV11-3 ASSDRLAGLYNEQF
TRBJ2-7 TRBV6-5 ASSRLAESSYEQY
TRBJ2-3 TRBV5-8 ASSLGQGERTDTQY
TRBJ1-4 TRBV25-1 ASSETALRGEKLF
TRBJ1-1 TRBV12-3/TRBV12-4 ASRRTGNTEAF
TRBJ1-3 TRBV5-1 ASSWAAGTGNTIY
TRBJ1-2 TRBV14 ASSQAGGQGLYGYT
TRBJ2-5 TRBV9 ASSPDLAEQETQY
TRBJ2-1 TRBV2 ASSERRREPNEQF
TRBJ2-7 TRBV28 ASSLDRPRYEQY
TRBJ2-2 TRBV10-3 AISNSVTGELF
TRBJ2-5 TRBV7-2 ASSRRGGRPEETQY
TRBJ2-3 TRBV14 ASSLDRYTDTQY
TRBJ2-2 TRBV10-1 ASSPGLVTGELF
TRBJ2-7 TRBV7-2 ASSSGGLARSYEQY
TRBJ2-1 TRBV12-5 ASGLAPTGSNEQF
TRBJ1-4 TRBV9 ASSAGTGSEKLF
TRBJ1-1 TRBV6-5 ASSYSSWGDTEAF
TRBJ2-7 TRBV6-5 ASSRDRGLGEQY
TRBJ2-1 TRBV5-4 ASSSYSSYNEQF
TRBJ1-1 TRBV28 AAVGNTEAF
TRBJ2-1 TRBV6-2/TRBV6-3 ASSYSPGGRPYNEQF
TRBJ1-5 TRBV4-3 ASSPTQGNQPQH
TRBJ1-1 TRBV6-5 AKPYRGNGPEAF
TRBJ2-7 TRBV4-2 ASSQDLRRRQGAYEQY
TRBJ1-1 TRBV28 ASITDGITEAF
TRBJ2-1 TRBV6-5 ASTPGTSDYNEQF
TRBJ1-2 TRBV28 ASSFGTGGYGYT
TRBJ2-3 TRBV20-1 SASSSGRTDTQY
TRBJ2-2 TRBV11-1 ASAGGRSTGELF
TRBJ1-5 TRBV2 ASRPQGDRSQPQH
TRBJ1-2 TRBV27 ASSLRDSGGYT
TRBJ2-3 TRBV10-3 AISELHRERDTQY